This TCR beta chain came from a study of cytomegalovirus exposure and HLA in healthy donors. In the case of this clone: The junction departs from germline at one end; a sequencing error may be responsible.

Use of 60 Vbeta and 13 Jbeta primers characterized the PCR. Profiled with immunoSEQ multiplex PCR; TCRdb holds only in-frame clones, not every one. The sample holds about 120,000 clones; 75% are singletons and the top ten take 3% to 4%. Germline CDR1 SEHNR, CDR2 FQNEAQ (reference sequence). The CDR3 extends over 13 amino acids. Sequences were obtained from PBMCs. The chain combines TRBV7-9 with TRBJ2-3; D is undetermined. This receptor was taken from a woman between 45 and 65 years old in good health and CMV-seronegative. The CDR3 here is CSSSPTERDTQYF. The CDR3 bases are TGTTCCAGCAGCCCGACCGAGCGAGATACGCAGTATTTT. The variable domain in full, completed from reference TRBV7-9 and TRBJ2-3, reads DTGVSQNPRHKITKRGQNVTFRCDPISEHNRLYWYRQTLGQGPEFLTYFQNEAQLEKSRLLSDRFSAERPKGSFSTLEIQRTEQGDSAMYLCSSSPTERDTQYFGPGTRLTVL.